Listed here are 23 T cell receptor beta chains from one sample, sequenced in a study of identical twins. TCRdb reprocessed the 5' RACE reads via MiXCR and lists one record per CDR3 protein. In the table there are 510,000 or so distinct CDR3 sequences, 15% of which are singletons. The same data also went into a second study, on yellow fever vaccine responses in identical twins.

Sequencing was done on a sample of CD4+ T cells sorted from blood. The receptor source for this set is a woman aged 18-35 years in good health.

CDR3 sequence (DNA): TGTGCCAGCGTTTTCGGGGGGCCTCCCGCTGATACGCAGTATTTT. Translation gives CASVFGGPPADTQYF. The chain joins TRBV6-5 to TRBJ2-3; the D gene is possibly TRBD2 (7 bases). Germline CDR1 is MNHEY and CDR2 is SVGAGI. The CDR3 extends over 15 amino acids. Trimming shortened V by 8 bases and J by 6 bases, and 21 bases separated the two germline ends.

The CDR3 sequence is CASSEGQTSSYEQYF. In nucleotides, the CDR3 is TGCGCCAGCAGCGAGGGACAGACAAGCTCCTACGAGCAGTACTTC. V usage is TRBV5-1 and J usage is TRBJ2-7; the match to TRBD1 covers 7 bases. This CDR3 has 15 residues. V lost 4 bases and J lost 0; bases outside the gene matches: 7. CDR1 and CDR2 (germline): SGHRS, YFSETQ.

This clonotype came up a few times. The chain employs TRBV5-1 and TRBJ2-7, with 11 bases aligning to TRBD2. V was pared by 1 base and J by 3 bases, with 15 bases of the junction left unmatched. The CDR3 contains 19 residues. Looked up from germline, CDR1 is SGHRS and CDR2 is YFSETQ. CDR3 residues: CASSLRTSGRGSIFYEQYF. In DNA, the CDR3 is TGCGCCAGCAGCTTGAGAACTAGCGGGAGAGGTTCGATCTTCTACGAGCAGTACTTC. The full variable domain, rest sourced from reference TRBV5-1 and TRBJ2-7, is KAGVTQTPRYLIKTRGQQVTLSCSPISGHRSVSWYQQTPGQGLQFLFEYFSETQRNKGNFPGRFSGRQFSNSRSEMNVSTLELGDSALYLCASSLRTSGRGSIFYEQYFGPGTRLTVT.

This clonotype was recorded a few times. V usage is TRBV29-1 and J usage is TRBJ1-1; 10 bases match TRBD1. V lost 7 bases, J lost 4 bases, and 9 bases stayed unmatched. Per germline, CDR1 SQVTM and CDR2 ANQGSEA. CDR3 length: 14 residues. The CDR3 loop is CSGGQGGMSTEAFF. The CDR3, as DNA: TGCAGCGGTGGACAGGGGGGGATGAGCACTGAAGCTTTCTTT.

This clonotype was seen more than once but under ten times. The rearrangement uses TRBV18 and TRBJ2-1, with 14 nucleotides matching TRBD2. V gave up 7 bases and J gave up 1 base; unmatched junction bases: 9. The CDR3 loop spans 18 amino acids. Germline V gene sequence: CDR1 KGHSH, CDR2 LQKENI. CDR3 sequence: CASLLRGTSGRSYNEQFF. The CDR3, as DNA: TGTGCCAGCTTGCTGAGAGGGACTAGCGGGAGATCCTACAATGAGCAGTTCTTC.

This clonotype was counted at least ten times. The chain employs TRBV12-3 or TRBV12-4 and TRBJ2-5; 11 bases are shared with TRBD1. The CDR3 covers 14 residues. V lost 5 bases and J lost 7; bases outside the gene matches: 6. Written as DNA, the CDR3 is TGTGCCAGCAGTGGGACAGGGGGAGTTTGGACCCAGTACTTC. Amino acid sequence: CASSGTGGVWTQYF.

This clonotype was seen many times. The CDR3 region has the DNA TGCGCCAGCAGCCAAGATGAGGGGACTACCGGGGAGCTGTTTTTT. It is translated as CASSQDEGTTGELFF. This chain uses TRBV4-1 with TRBJ2-2; D perhaps matches TRBD2 (6 bases). The CDR3 loop spans 15 amino acids. V was cut by 0 bases and J by 5 bases, with 10 bases left in between. Germline values: CDR1 MGHRA, CDR2 YSYEKL.

This clonotype showed up just a few times. This chain links TRBV5-4 with TRBJ2-3; 11 bases line up with TRBD2. J gave up 2 bases and V 4 bases, and 6 bases lay outside the gene matches. Per germline, CDR1 SGHNT and CDR2 YYREEE (reference sequence). CDR3 length: 16 amino acids. CDR3: CASSPGTSGLTDTQYF. CDR3 nucleotides: TGTGCCAGCAGCCCCGGGACTAGCGGTCTCACAGATACGCAGTATTTT.

A few counts support this clonotype. The chain carries TRBV5-1 and TRBJ2-2; D remains ambiguous. CDR1 is SGHRS, CDR2 YFSETQ, per germline. This CDR3 contains 15 residues. Trimming took 2 bases from V and 1 from J, leaving 9 bases between them. CDR3 protein: CASSFVPENTGELFF. The DNA for the CDR3 is TGCGCCAGCAGCTTCGTCCCAGAGAACACCGGGGAGCTGTTTTTT.

This clonotype showed up just a few times. The chain recombines TRBV7-3 with TRBJ2-1, with 7 bases aligning to TRBD2. The length of the CDR3 is 16 residues. The V segment lost 3 bases and the J segment 7 bases; nucleotides outside the gene matches: 12. Germline CDR1 and CDR2: SGHTA and FQGTGA. CDR3 sequence (DNA): TGTGCCAGCAGCTTTAACCGAGCGGGATCGTCGAATGAGCAGTTCTTC. Protein sequence: CASSFNRAGSSNEQFF.

In its sample, this clonotype was seen a few times. The CDR3 spells CSARGKYTDTQYF. In nucleotides, the CDR3 is TGCAGTGCTAGAGGGAAGTACACAGATACGCAGTATTTT. The chain recombines TRBV20-1 with TRBJ2-3; D is unresolved. Trimming left V 1 base short and J 2 bases short, with 7 bases between. In germline, CDR1 is DFQATT, CDR2 SNEGSKA (reference sequence). The CDR3 is made up of 13 amino acids.

This clonotype was detected a few times. The J gene is TRBJ2-7, the V gene TRBV5-5; D ambiguous. The V end was cut by 7 bases, the J end by 2 bases, with 10 bases between. This CDR3 region has 12 residues. CDR1 is SGHKS, CDR2 YYEKEE, per germline (reference sequence). As DNA, the CDR3 is TGTGCCAGCGAGGCATACCCCTACGAGCAGTACTTC. This encodes CASEAYPYEQYF.

This clonotype came up many times. This sequence joins TRBV3-1 and TRBJ2-1, with D possibly being TRBD2 (6 bases). V lost 1 base and J lost 0, with 16 bases in between. The CDR3 totals 18 residues. CDR1 and CDR2 from the germline V gene are LGHDT and YNNKEL (reference sequence). Here the CDR3 DNA reads TGTGCCAGCAGCCAAGCCCAATTAGCGGTGGGCTCCTACAATGAGCAGTTCTTC. Encoded protein: CASSQAQLAVGSYNEQFF.

This chain connects TRBV20-1 to TRBJ2-7; TRBD1 is a possible D gene (5 bases). The CDR3 is 12 amino acids. Germline V gene data show CDR1 as DFQATT and CDR2 as SNEGSKA (reference sequence). Trimming removed 3 bases from V and 3 bases from J, with 9 bases in between. As DNA, the CDR3 is TGCAGTGCTAGGGCTGACAGCTACGAGCAGTACGTC. It specifies CSARADSYEQYV.

This clonotype turned up a few times. The chain uses TRBV14 and TRBJ1-3; D is unresolved. The germline V gene encodes CDR1 SGHDN and CDR2 FVKESK. This CDR3 region has 16 residues. V lost 0 bases, J lost 0 bases, and 9 bases lay in between. CDR3 in amino acids: CASSQDPGSSGNTIYF. The CDR3 DNA follows: TGTGCCAGCAGCCAAGACCCGGGGAGCTCTGGAAACACCATATATTTT.

This clonotype was found many times. The rearrangement uses TRBV6-1 and TRBJ1-5; TRBD1 aligns across 12 bases. The V and J ends lost 7 bases and 7 bases, in that order; junction bases with no gene match: 11. The CDR3 loop spans 16 amino acids. Germline V lookup: CDR1 MNHNS, CDR2 SASEGT. The CDR3 nucleotides are TGTGCCAGCACCCTGGGGGGACAGGGGGCAGGCCAGCCCCAGCATTTT. Translating gives CASTLGGQGAGQPQHF.

This clonotype has more than one count but fewer than ten. The chain has TRBV10-3 and TRBJ2-7, with D possibly matching TRBD2 (7 bases). The CDR3 has 17 residues. CDR1 is ENHRY, CDR2 SYGVKD, per germline. Trimming shortened V by 10 bases and J by 4 bases, and 29 bases separated the two germline ends. This chain's CDR3 is CATLSGLMGGRRYEQYV. The CDR3 coding sequence is TGTGCCACCTTGTCAGGGCTGATGGGGGGGCGTAGGTACGAGCAGTACGTC.

This clonotype was observed a few times. The chain is built from TRBV10-2 and TRBJ2-7; TRBD2 agrees at 7 bases. There are 17 residues in the CDR3. The germline CDR1 and CDR2 sequences are WSHSY and SAAADI. Unmatched junction bases numbered 13, after V lost 2 bases and J lost 3 bases. CDR3 sequence: CASSESRSGKYYYEQYF. The DNA of the CDR3 is TGCGCCAGCAGTGAGAGTAGGAGCGGGAAATACTACTACGAGCAGTACTTC.

This clonotype was seen ten or more times. The genes are TRBV7-8 and TRBJ1-2; D is uncertain. The CDR3 totals 14 residues. The ends were cut back, 0 bases at V and 6 bases at J, with 11 bases in the middle. CDR1 and CDR2 from the germline V gene are SGHVS and FQNEAQ. The CDR3 is CASSLASPTDGYTF. CDR3 coding DNA: TGTGCCAGCAGCTTAGCCAGTCCTACAGATGGCTACACCTTC.

In its sample, this clonotype was seen many times. The chain uses TRBV28 and TRBJ1-2; TRBD1 aligns across 8 bases. This CDR3 is 13 amino acids long. The J segment lost 2 bases and the V segment lost 6 bases, leaving 2 bases of the junction unmatched. Germline values: CDR1 MDHEN, CDR2 SYDVKM. The CDR3 DNA is TGTGCCAGCAGACAGGGGGTGAACTATGGCTACACCTTC. Translating it yields CASRQGVNYGYTF.

This clonotype appeared a few times. V usage is TRBV9 and J usage is TRBJ2-1; 7 bases are shared with TRBD2. Germline V gene sequence: CDR1 SGDLS, CDR2 YYNGEE. Losses at the gene ends were 0 bases for V and 3 bases for J; bases not matched to a gene: 6. The CDR3 spans 16 residues. The CDR3 region has the DNA TGTGCCAGCAGCGTAGACTGGGCGGGGGACTACAATGAGCAGTTCTTC. It encodes CASSVDWAGDYNEQFF.

This rearrangement joins TRBV20-1 to TRBJ2-1; 11 bases align to TRBD2. Germline V CDR1 and CDR2: DFQATT, SNEGSKA (reference sequence). The CDR3 spans 14 residues. The junction had 3 bases not matched to a gene; V was cut back by 5 bases and J by 3 bases. The CDR3 protein is CSARLAGRYNEQFF. The CDR3, as DNA: TGCAGTGCTCGACTAGCGGGACGCTACAATGAGCAGTTCTTC.

The V gene is TRBV5-1, the J gene TRBJ2-7; D gene ambiguous. Trimming took off 3 bases at V and 7 bases at J, with 17 bases between the two ends. The germline V gene has CDR1 SGHRS and CDR2 YFSETQ. The CDR3 contains 14 residues. The CDR3 DNA is TGCGCCAGCAGCTCCCCTCAGTGCTGGGGTGAGCAGTACGTC. Amino acid sequence: CASSSPQCWGEQYV.